These 20 T cell receptor beta chains came from one sample sequenced in a study of blood T cells in healthy people across ages. It was with a sample-barcoded 5' primer and a J-beta primer mix that a second PCR of roughly 7 to 12 cycles was run. TCRdb re-derived calls from the 5' RACE reads in MiXCR, one entry per CDR3 protein. This table has over 1,300,000 distinct CDR3 sequences, approximately 60% appearing once. Sequencing used blood. These TCRs come from a man between 18 and 35 years old in good health.

This clonotype was observed a single time. This sequence joins TRBV6-5 and TRBJ2-6, with TRBD1 as a possible D gene (5 bases). V was cut by 0 bases and J by 0 bases, with 9 bases left in between. The CDR3 consists of 17 residues. In germline, CDR1 is MNHEY, CDR2 SVGAGI. Written as DNA, the CDR3 is TGTGCCAGCAGTTACTCTGACAGAAACTCTGGGGCCAACGTCCTGACTTTC. Translating it yields CASSYSDRNSGANVLTF.

The chain couples TRBV24-1 to TRBJ2-3; 7 bases align to TRBD1. The V segment lost 5 bases and the J segment 5 bases; nucleotides outside the gene matches: 6. The CDR3 is 14 amino acids. From germline, CDR1 is KGHDR and CDR2 SFDVKD. In DNA, the CDR3 is TGTGCCACCAGTGTCGACAGGGTAATAGATACGCAGTATTTT. This gives the protein CATSVDRVIDTQYF.

The chain recombines TRBV7-9 with TRBJ1-1, with D perhaps TRBD1 (6 bases). The V end lost 1 base, the J end lost 0 bases, and 12 bases lay between the germline ends. CDR1 SEHNR and CDR2 FQNEAQ come from the germline V gene (reference sequence). The CDR3 covers 16 residues. As DNA, the CDR3 is TGTGCCAGCAGCTTAGGGGGGGGGCAACTGAACACTGAAGCTTTCTTT. This encodes CASSLGGGQLNTEAFF.

V and J are TRBV20-1 and TRBJ2-1, with D perhaps assigned TRBD1 or TRBD2 (5 bases each). This CDR3 spans 13 amino acids. Germline V gene data show CDR1 as DFQATT and CDR2 as SNEGSKA (reference sequence). The V gene lost 6 bases and the J gene lost 8 bases, with 17 bases spanning the gap. The CDR3 protein is CSAFRVGLYEQFF. The CDR3 region has the DNA TGCAGTGCCTTCAGGGTAGGACTCTATGAGCAGTTCTTC.

The chain uses TRBV20-1 and TRBJ1-3; weak D call: TRBD1 (5 bases). Germline V lookup: CDR1 DFQATT, CDR2 SNEGSKA (reference sequence). V was shortened by 6 bases and J by 0 bases, with 12 bases between the two germline ends. CDR3 size: 14 residues. The CDR3 spells CSAPDGTSGNTIYF. CDR3 coding DNA: TGCAGTGCCCCGGACGGGACCTCTGGAAACACCATATATTTT.

This clonotype was found a few times. The V gene is TRBV12-3 or TRBV12-4, the J gene TRBJ2-5; D is perhaps TRBD1 (6 bases). Trimming left V 8 bases short and J 1 base short, with 11 bases between. CDR3 length: 13 amino acids. The CDR3, as DNA: TGTGCCAGCCGAGGACAGTCCCAAGAGACCCAGTACTTC. Translation gives CASRGQSQETQYF.

The chain couples TRBV4-1 to TRBJ2-5, with 9 nucleotides matching TRBD1. From germline, CDR1 is MGHRA and CDR2 YSYEKL. This CDR3 spans 15 amino acids. Trimming removed 4 bases from V and 2 bases from J; junction bases left unmatched: 5. The DNA for the CDR3 is TGCGCCAGCAGCCTGTGGGACAGGGAACAAGAGACCCAGTACTTC. It yields the protein CASSLWDREQETQYF.

There are a few counts of this clonotype. The chain uses TRBV6-2 or TRBV6-3 and TRBJ2-1; 13 bases agree with TRBD2. Germline CDR1 and CDR2: MNHEY and SVGEGT. Trimming took 0 bases from V and 4 from J; bases not matched to a gene: 6. The CDR3 consists of 18 residues. In nucleotides, the CDR3 is TGTGCCAGCAGTTACTCGACTAGCGGGGGGCCCGGATACAATGAGCAGTTCTTC. Translating gives CASSYSTSGGPGYNEQFF.

This rearrangement joins TRBV5-1 to TRBJ1-2; D ambiguous. The germline V and J ends were trimmed by 4 bases and 4 bases, with 14 bases remaining between them. The length of the CDR3 is 14 residues. CDR1 is SGHRS and CDR2 is YFSETQ in the germline V gene. The CDR3 protein is CASSVGQTVYGYTF. In DNA form, the CDR3 reads TGCGCCAGCAGCGTAGGGCAGACGGTCTATGGCTACACCTTC.

This sequence joins TRBV20-1 and TRBJ1-2; 7 bases are a match to TRBD1. With 0 bases clipped from V and 4 bases from J, the junction kept 2 bases outside the gene matches. CDR3 length: 13 amino acids. The V gene's germline CDR1 is DFQATT and CDR2 SNEGSKA (reference sequence). The CDR3 bases are TGCAGTGCTAGAGACTACAGGGGCTATGGCTACACCTTC. As protein: CSARDYRGYGYTF.

A few counts support this clonotype. The chain couples TRBV21-1 to TRBJ1-5; the table's D call, TRBD1, has no DNA check behind it. TRBV21-1 is reported as a pseudogene. CDR3 length: 15 residues. CDR3 amino acids: CATKRGADSNQPQHF. The CDR3 nucleotides read TGTGCCACCAAGAGGGGGGCGGACAGCAATCAGCCCCAGCATTTT.

To note about this clonotype: This likely comes from a read error, as the CDR3 has no conserved phenylalanine or tryptophan at its end. V and J are TRBV12-3 or TRBV12-4 and TRBJ2-7; 10 bases map to TRBD2. The junction had 5 bases not matched to a gene; V was cut back by 6 bases and J by 0 bases. The CDR3 has 15 residues. The CDR3 reads CASRESSGSSYEQYY. The CDR3 bases are TGTGCCAGCAGAGAATCTAGCGGGAGCTCCTACGAGCAGTACTAC.

V usage is TRBV10-3 and J usage is TRBJ2-5; 10 nucleotides line up with TRBD2. The V gene end was trimmed by 6 bases and the J gene end by 0 bases; junction bases not matched to a gene: 4. The CDR3 consists of 15 residues. The germline CDR1 and CDR2 sequences are ENHRY and SYGVKD. The CDR3 spells CAISEGLADQETQYF. The CDR3, as DNA: TGTGCCATCAGCGAAGGACTAGCGGACCAAGAGACCCAGTACTTC.

This rearrangement joins TRBV7-6 to TRBJ1-6; D remains unclear. This CDR3 is built from 14 residues. Germline lookup yields CDR1 SGHVS and CDR2 FNYEAQ. Trimming cost V 4 bases and J 7 bases, with 11 bases left between them. The CDR3 region has the DNA TGTGCCAGCAGCTCTTCACGGGGAAATTCACCCCTCCACTTT. It codes for CASSSSRGNSPLHF.

The V gene is TRBV7-2, the J gene TRBJ1-1, with D perhaps matching TRBD1 (5 bases). Germline V gives CDR1 SGHTA, CDR2 FQGNSA. V was cut by 0 bases and J by 7 bases, with 9 bases left in between. The CDR3 is made up of 13 amino acids. The CDR3 nucleotides read TGTGCCAGCAGCTTAGCGGGACGTCTTGAAGCTTTCTTT. Translation: CASSLAGRLEAFF.

The CDR3 nucleotides are TGTGCCAGCAGTGAATATTATAGGACAGGGCCCGATACGCAGTATTTT. Protein product: CASSEYYRTGPDTQYF. V is TRBV25-1 and J is TRBJ2-3, with 8 positions matching TRBD1. V gave up 0 bases and J gave up 6 bases; unmatched junction bases: 8. Germline CDR1 reads MGHDK; CDR2 reads SYGVNS. The CDR3 sequence is 16 residues long.

CDR3 DNA: TGTGCCAGCATGGGGGCACGAGAGACCCAGTACTTC. Encoded protein: CASMGARETQYF. The chain has TRBV12-3 or TRBV12-4 and TRBJ2-5, with D possibly matching TRBD1 (6 bases). CDR3 size: 12 residues. V was trimmed by 7 bases and J by 4 bases, leaving 10 bases between them.

The chain carries TRBV5-1 and TRBJ2-5; D is uncertain. The tail of the sequence fits TRBJ2-7 better, so the J call may be wrong. The CDR3 covers 14 residues. Germline-derived CDR1 and CDR2 are SGHRS and YFSETQ. The CDR3 here is CASSFLGPTDEQYF. DNA for the CDR3: TGCGCCAGCAGCTTTCTGGGCCCCACGGACGAGCAGTACTTC.

V gene TRBV6-1 combines with J gene TRBJ1-5, with unresolved D. The CDR3 is made up of 12 amino acids. In germline, CDR1 is MNHNS, CDR2 SASEGT. V dropped 4 bases and J dropped 3 bases, with 4 bases sitting between them. The CDR3 spells CASSVYNQPQHF. CDR3 bases: TGTGCCAGCAGTGTTTACAATCAGCCCCAGCATTTT.

The V and J genes are TRBV29-1 and TRBJ2-5; 9 bases map to TRBD1. V shed 1 base, J shed 5 bases, and the junction held 5 bases outside the gene matches. The CDR3 has 14 residues. CDR1 and CDR2 from the germline V gene are SQVTM and ANQGSEA. The CDR3 DNA reads as TGCAGCGTTGAAGGGGACAGGGTTGGGGAGACCCAGTACTTC. It codes for CSVEGDRVGETQYF. The variable domain in full, with the rest retrieved from reference TRBV29-1 and TRBJ2-5, is SAVISQKPSRDICQRGTSLTIQCQVDSQVTMMFWYRQQPGQSLTLIATANQGSEATYESGFVIDKFPISRPNLTFSTLTVSNMSPEDSSIYLCSVEGDRVGETQYFGPGTRLLVL.